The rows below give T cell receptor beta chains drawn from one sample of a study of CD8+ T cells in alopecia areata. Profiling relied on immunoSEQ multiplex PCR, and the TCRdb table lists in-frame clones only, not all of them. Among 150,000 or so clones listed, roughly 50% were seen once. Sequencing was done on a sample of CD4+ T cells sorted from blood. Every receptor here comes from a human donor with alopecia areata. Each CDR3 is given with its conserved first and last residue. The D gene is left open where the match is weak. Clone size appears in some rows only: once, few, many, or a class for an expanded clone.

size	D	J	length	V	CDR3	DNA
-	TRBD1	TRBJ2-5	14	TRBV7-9	CASSLEQGRKTQYF	TGTGCCAGCAGCCTTGAACAGGGGCGGAAGACCCAGTACTTC
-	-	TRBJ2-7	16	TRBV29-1	CSVEGDGGTFNYEQYF	TGCAGCGTGGAGGGGGACGGGGGGACTTTCAACTACGAGCAGTACTTC
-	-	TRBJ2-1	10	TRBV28	CASSSNEQFF	TGTGCCAGCAGTTCCAATGAGCAGTTCTTC
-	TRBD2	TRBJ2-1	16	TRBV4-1	CASSQAGGAVRNEQFF	TGCGCCAGCAGCCAAGCGGGGGGGGCGGTGAGAAATGAGCAGTTCTTC
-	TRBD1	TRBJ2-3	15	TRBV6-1	CASRPGTGDTDTQYF	TGTGCCAGCAGACCCGGGACAGGAGACACAGATACGCAGTATTTT
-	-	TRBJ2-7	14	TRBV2	CASSEPTASYEQYF	TGTGCCAGCAGTGAACCCACAGCATCCTACGAGCAGTACTTC
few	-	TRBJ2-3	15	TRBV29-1	CSVRRAEGRGDTQYF	TGCAGCGTACGCCGGGCCGAAGGACGGGGAGATACGCAGTATTTT
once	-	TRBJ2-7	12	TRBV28	CASSFLDYEQYF	TGTGCCAGCAGTTTCTTGGACTACGAGCAGTACTTC
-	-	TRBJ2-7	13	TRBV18	CASSPTLSYEQYF	TGTGCCAGCTCACCGACACTCTCCTACGAGCAGTACTTC
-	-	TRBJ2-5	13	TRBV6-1	CASRREIQETQYF	TGTGCCAGCAGGAGGGAGATCCAAGAGACCCAGTACTTC
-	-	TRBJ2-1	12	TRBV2	CASSVWGNEQFF	TGTGCCAGCAGTGTTTGGGGGAATGAGCAGTTCTTC
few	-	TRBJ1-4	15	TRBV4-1	CASSQESGGVEKLFF	TGCGCCAGCAGCCAAGAATCCGGGGGCGTTGAAAAACTGTTTTTT
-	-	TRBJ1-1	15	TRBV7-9	CASSLDTRLNTEAFF	TGTGCCAGCAGCTTAGATACCAGATTGAACACTGAAGCTTTCTTT
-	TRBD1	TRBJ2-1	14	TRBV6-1	CASRTGVAYNEQFF	TGTGCCAGCAGGACAGGGGTGGCCTACAATGAGCAGTTCTTC
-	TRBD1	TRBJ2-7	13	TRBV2	CASRIGTVAEQYF	TGTGCCAGCAGGATAGGGACAGTGGCCGAGCAGTACTTC
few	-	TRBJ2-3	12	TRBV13	CASSWRRDTQYF	TGTGCCAGCAGCTGGCGTAGGGATACGCAGTATTTT
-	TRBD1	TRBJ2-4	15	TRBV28	CASTSSPNRGYIQYF	TGTGCCAGCACCTCATCACCGAACAGGGGATACATTCAGTACTTC
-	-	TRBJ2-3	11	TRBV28	CASRVEDTQYF	TGTGCCAGCAGGGTCGAAGATACGCAGTATTTT
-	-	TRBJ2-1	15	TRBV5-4	CASSHRRGSYNEQFF	TGTGCCAGCAGCCACCGGAGAGGATCCTACAATGAGCAGTTCTTC
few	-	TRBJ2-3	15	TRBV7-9	CASSSSGASTDTQYF	TGTGCCAGCAGCTCCTCTGGGGCTAGCACAGATACGCAGTATTTT
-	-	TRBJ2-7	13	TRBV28	CASELDGTYEQYF	TGTGCCAGCGAACTGGACGGAACCTACGAGCAGTACTTC
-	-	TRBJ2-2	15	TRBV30	CAWRIGADFTGELFF	TGTGCCTGGAGGATAGGGGCAGACTTCACCGGGGAGCTGTTTTTT
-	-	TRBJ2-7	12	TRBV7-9	CASSPLRYEQYF	TGTGCCAGCAGCCCTCTCCGCTACGAGCAGTACTTC
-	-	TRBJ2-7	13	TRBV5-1	CASSLDTTYEQYF	TGCGCCAGCAGCCTGGACACGACCTACGAGCAGTACTTC
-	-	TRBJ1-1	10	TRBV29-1	CSVAGFEAFF	TGCAGCGTGGCGGGGTTTGAAGCTTTCTTT
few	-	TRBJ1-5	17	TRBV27	CASSKAGTHYSNQPQHF	TGTGCCAGCAGTAAAGCCGGGACACACTATAGCAATCAGCCCCAGCATTTT
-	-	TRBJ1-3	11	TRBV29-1	CSAGSGNTIYF	TGCAGCGCCGGTTCTGGAAACACCATATATTTT
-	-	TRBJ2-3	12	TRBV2	CASHPAIDTQYF	TGTGCCAGCCACCCTGCCATCGATACGCAGTATTTT
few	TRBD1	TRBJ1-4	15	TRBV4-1	CASSQEGQGWEKLFF	TGCGCCAGCAGCCAAGAGGGACAGGGATGGGAAAAACTGTTTTTT
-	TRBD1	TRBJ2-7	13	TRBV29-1	CSVLSGGPSEQYF	TGCAGCGTTTTGTCAGGGGGCCCCAGCGAGCAGTACTTC
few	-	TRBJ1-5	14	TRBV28	CAGGGTLSNQPQHF	TGTGCCGGGGGGGGGACACTTAGCAATCAGCCCCAGCATTTT
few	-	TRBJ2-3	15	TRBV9	CASSVVGLAADTQYF	TGTGCCAGCAGCGTAGTCGGTTTAGCAGCAGATACGCAGTATTTT
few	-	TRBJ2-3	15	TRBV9	CASSVQSGNTDTQYF	TGTGCCAGCAGCGTACAGAGCGGAAACACAGATACGCAGTATTTT
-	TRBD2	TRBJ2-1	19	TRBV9	CASSVGASGVTSSYNEQFF	TGTGCCAGCAGCGTAGGCGCTAGCGGGGTCACTAGCTCCTACAATGAGCAGTTCTTC
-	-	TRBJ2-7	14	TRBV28	CASRTQGNSYEQYF	TGTGCCAGCAGGACCCAGGGAAATTCCTACGAGCAGTACTTC
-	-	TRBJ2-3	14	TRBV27	CASSPLTTWDTQYF	TGTGCCAGCAGTCCCCTCACAACCTGGGATACGCAGTATTTT
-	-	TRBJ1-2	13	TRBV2	CASSESGEYGYTF	TGTGCCAGCAGTGAGTCAGGGGAATATGGCTACACCTTC
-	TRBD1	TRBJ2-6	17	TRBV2	CASRSFGQGAGANVLTF	TGTGCCAGCAGATCGTTTGGACAGGGGGCTGGGGCCAACGTCCTGACTTTC
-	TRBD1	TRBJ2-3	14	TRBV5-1	CASTADRVTDTQYF	TGCGCCAGCACCGCGGACAGGGTCACAGATACGCAGTATTTT
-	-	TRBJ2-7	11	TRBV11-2	CASSPGHEQYF	TGTGCCAGCAGCCCAGGTCACGAGCAGTACTTC
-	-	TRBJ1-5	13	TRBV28	CASRITENQPQHF	TGTGCCAGCAGGATTACAGAGAATCAGCCCCAGCATTTT
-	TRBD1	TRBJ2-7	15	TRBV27	CASRPQGAPREEQYF	TGTGCCAGCAGACCACAGGGGGCGCCCCGGGAAGAGCAGTACTTC
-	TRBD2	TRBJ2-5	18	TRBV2	CASRATGTSGQIQETQYF	TGTGCCAGCAGAGCCACCGGGACTAGCGGACAAATCCAAGAGACCCAGTACTTC
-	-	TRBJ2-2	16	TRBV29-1	CSVESGRTVGTGELFF	TGCAGCGTTGAATCGGGTCGGACAGTGGGCACCGGGGAGCTGTTTTTT
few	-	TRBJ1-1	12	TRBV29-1	CSAVRMNTEAFF	TGCAGCGCTGTGCGGATGAACACTGAAGCTTTCTTT
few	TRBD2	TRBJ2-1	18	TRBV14	CASSQSTSGSWSYNEQFF	TGTGCCAGCAGCCAATCCACTAGCGGGAGTTGGTCCTACAATGAGCAGTTCTTC
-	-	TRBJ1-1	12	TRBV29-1	CSVWAVNTEAFF	TGCAGCGTTTGGGCTGTAAACACTGAAGCTTTCTTT
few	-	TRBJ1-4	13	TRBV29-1	CSVEELANEKLFF	TGCAGCGTTGAGGAGTTAGCGAATGAAAAACTGTTTTTT
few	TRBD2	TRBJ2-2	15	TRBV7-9	CASTPGGWGPGELFF	TGTGCCAGCACCCCGGGAGGCTGGGGACCCGGGGAGCTGTTTTTT
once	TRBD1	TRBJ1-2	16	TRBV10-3	CAIMRTGNTRDYGYTF	TGTGCCATCATGCGGACAGGGAATACCCGGGACTATGGCTACACCTTC
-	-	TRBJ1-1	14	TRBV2	CASSEQGINTEAFF	TGTGCCAGCAGTGAACAGGGAATTAACACTGAAGCTTTCTTT
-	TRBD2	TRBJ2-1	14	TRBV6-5	CASRREGPFREQFF	TGTGCCAGCAGACGGGAGGGCCCATTTCGAGAGCAGTTCTTC
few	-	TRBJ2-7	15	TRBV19	CASSIGGRSSYEQYF	TGTGCCAGTAGTATAGGGGGCAGAAGCTCCTACGAGCAGTACTTC
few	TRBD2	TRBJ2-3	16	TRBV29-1	CSVEDSLAGRPDTQYF	TGCAGCGTTGAAGATTCCCTAGCGGGACGCCCAGATACGCAGTATTTT
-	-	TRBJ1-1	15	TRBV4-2	CASSQGDLVNTEAFF	TGTGCCAGCAGCCAAGGAGACCTAGTGAACACTGAAGCTTTCTTT
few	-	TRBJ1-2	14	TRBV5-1	CASSLTGNSGGYTF	TGCGCCAGCAGCTTAACAGGGAATTCAGGTGGCTACACCTTC
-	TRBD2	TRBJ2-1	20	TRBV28	CASSSLTGTSGSGTYNEQFF	TGTGCCAGCAGTTCGCTGACCGGGACTAGCGGGAGTGGCACCTACAATGAGCAGTTCTTC
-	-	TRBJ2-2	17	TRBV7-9	CASSLASAGESTGELFF	TGTGCCAGCAGCTTAGCGTCTGCTGGAGAGAGCACCGGGGAGCTGTTTTTT